The rows below give T cell receptor beta chains drawn from one sample of a study of T cells in Graves' hyperthyroidism and ophthalmopathy. MiXCR was run by TCRdb on the multiplex PCR reads, yielding one entry per CDR3 protein. The repertoire holds about 510,000 distinct CDR3 sequences, 35% to 50% seen once, with around 47% in the top ten. The sample taken for sequencing was peripheral blood or thyroid tissue (not recorded which). The source of these receptors is an adult woman with Graves' disease, either hyperthyroidism or ophthalmopathy (not recorded which). The CDR3 runs from the conserved cysteine through the conserved F or W. A D gene is named only where the DNA matches it firmly. The size field is filled for only some rows; it gives once, few, many or a size class.

v_call,j_call,clone_size,d_call,cdr3_aa,cdr3_nt
TRBV6-6,TRBJ2-2,-,-,CASSARRMNTGELFF,TGTGCCAGCAGCGCCAGGCGAATGAACACCGGGGAGCTGTTTTTT
TRBV20-1,TRBJ1-2,-,-,CSRGTAYGYTF,TGCAGCCGAGGGACCGCCTATGGCTACACCTTC
TRBV9,TRBJ2-6,-,TRBD2,CASSPTGGGGANVLTF,TGTGCCAGCAGCCCAACGGGGGGAGGTGGGGCCAACGTCCTGACTTTC
TRBV7-8,TRBJ2-5,-,-,CASSLVGYEAETQYF,TGTGCCAGCAGCTTAGTCGGGTATGAGGCGGAGACCCAGTACTTC
TRBV7-9,TRBJ2-7,-,-,CASSFTGLTEQYF,TGTGCCAGCAGCTTCACAGGTCTCACCGAGCAGTACTTC
TRBV5-4,TRBJ1-4,many,-,CASTLDGSTNEKLFF,TGTGCCAGCACCCTAGACGGATCAACTAATGAAAAACTGTTTTTT
TRBV7-3,TRBJ1-4,-,-,CASSLMAGVGEKLFF,TGTGCCAGCAGCTTAATGGCAGGGGTGGGTGAAAAACTGTTTTTT
TRBV7-2,TRBJ2-2,-,-,CASSSYQGETGELFF,TGTGCCAGCAGCTCCTACCAAGGAGAGACCGGGGAGCTGTTTTTT
TRBV25-1,TRBJ1-1,-,-,CASSRGHSVGSEAFF,TGTGCCAGCAGTAGGGGACATTCGGTGGGCTCTGAAGCTTTCTTT
TRBV6-1,TRBJ2-2,once,TRBD2,CASRRSGSTGELFF,TGTGCCAGCAGACGTAGCGGGAGCACCGGGGAGCTGTTTTTT
TRBV15,TRBJ1-5,few,-,CATSTETGFHGYTFGSGGGQPQHF,-
TRBV15,TRBJ1-4,many,TRBD1,CATRGGTANEKLFF,TGTGCCACCAGGGGCGGGACAGCTAATGAAAAACTGTTTTTT
TRBV29-1,TRBJ2-1,few,-,CSVGSLGEQFF,TGCAGCGTTGGCAGCCTTGGTGAGCAGTTCTTC
TRBV29-1,TRBJ2-7,-,-,CSVGGGQSYEQYF,TGCAGCGTTGGGGGGGGACAGTCCTACGAGCAGTACTTC
TRBV5-5,TRBJ1-5,many,-,CASSFSQHF,TGTGCCAGCAGCTTTTCCCAGCATTTT
TRBV7-9,TRBJ1-1,many,-,CASSYREGVSAFF,TGTGCCAGCAGCTACCGGGAGGGAGTTTCGGCTTTCTTT
TRBV19,TRBJ2-2,-,-,CATHRQSGELFF,TGTGCCACTCATCGACAGTCCGGGGAGCTGTTTTTT
TRBV10-1,TRBJ2-3,-,TRBD2,CASSESIAGKNTDTQYF,TGCGCCAGCAGTGAGTCGATAGCGGGGAAAAACACAGATACGCAGTATTTT
TRBV7-8,TRBJ1-6,-,TRBD1,CASSIGQDSPLHF,TGTGCCAGCAGCATCGGACAGGATTCACCCCTCCACTTT
TRBV14,TRBJ1-1,once,-,CASSPGRTGAFF,TGTGCCAGCAGCCCAGGGCGCACCGGAGCTTTCTTT
TRBV7-9,TRBJ2-5,-,-,CASSLRTSETQYF,TGTGCCAGCAGCTTGCGAACTTCGGAGACCCAGTACTTC
TRBV7-9,TRBJ1-2,-,TRBD1,CASSATGGYTF,TGTGCCAGCAGCGCGACAGGGGGCTACACCTTC
TRBV14,TRBJ2-6,-,TRBD1,CASSSWTGDWFGANVLTF,TGTGCCAGCAGCAGCTGGACAGGGGACTGGTTTGGGGCCAACGTCCTGACTTTC
TRBV2,TRBJ2-7,-,-,CASSEEWEQYF,TGTGCCAGCAGTGAAGAGTGGGAGCAGTACTTC
TRBV7-9,TRBJ1-1,many,-,CASSQGVGTGVTEAFF,TGCGCCAGCAGCCAAGGGGTCGGCACCGGTGTCACTGAAGCTTTCTTT
TRBV10-3,TRBJ1-2,many,-,CAISESTDGYTF,TGTGCCATCAGTGAGTCGACCGATGGCTACACCTTC
TRBV5-1,TRBJ1-4,few,-,CASSLAGRGGEKLFF,TGCGCCAGCAGCTTGGCCGGAAGGGGTGGTGAAAAACTGTTTTTT
TRBV18,TRBJ2-5,-,TRBD2,CASSRLAGDLETQYF,TGTGCCAGCTCACGACTAGCGGGAGATTTAGAGACCCAGTACTTC
TRBV7-2,TRBJ2-5,-,-,CASSHANQPQYF,TGTGCCAGCAGCCACGCCAATCAGCCCCAGTACTTC
TRBV9,TRBJ1-3,-,-,CASSVEGHSGNTIYF,TGTGCCAGCAGCGTAGAAGGGCACTCTGGAAACACCATATATTTT
TRBV5-5,TRBJ2-2,many,-,CASSTQVVLGTGELFF,TGTGCCAGCAGCACTCAGGTGGTTCTCGGCACCGGGGAGCTGTTTTTT
TRBV7-6,TRBJ2-2,-,-,CASSLGTLYTGELFF,TGTGCCAGCAGCTTAGGTACACTTTACACCGGGGAGCTGTTTTTT
TRBV20-1,TRBJ1-2,-,-,CSALTANTGDDGYTF,TGCAGTGCTTTGACAGCGAACACCGGGGACGATGGCTACACCTTC
TRBV4-1,TRBJ1-2,many,-,CASSLRGEGSENTF,TGCGCCAGCAGCCTCCGGGGTGAGGGTTCCGAAAACACCTTC
TRBV29-1,TRBJ1-1,many,-,CSAGDREAFF,TGCAGCGCAGGGGACCGGGAAGCTTTCTTT